The clone carrying this T cell receptor (beta chain) appeared once. The V and J ends lost 3 bases and 6 bases respectively, with 3 bases between them. The CDR3 is made up of 11 amino acids. The entry originates in a study of blood T cell repertoires in COVID-19. About the research overall: The United States, Italy and Spain were the sources of the acute and convalescent COVID-19 samples. The cDNA or gDNA used as material had been derived from T cells, B-cell-depleted T cells, or PBMCs.

Original methodology: Nucleated cell counts were estimated from reference gene primer amplification. The method was immunoSEQ multiplex PCR; TCRdb's version includes in-frame clones alone and lacks a portion of them. V, J and clone size reflect that table, while D and trimming were determined from the DNA. The sample holds more than 150,000 clones, under 90% seen once. The receptor was derived from a human donor in a cohort sampled during active COVID-19. Sequenced: peripheral blood. V gene TRBV12-3 or TRBV12-4 combines with J gene TRBJ1-5; D unclear. In DNA, the CDR3 is TGTGCCAGCAGTTTGGCTCAGCCCCAGCATTTT. This encodes CASSLAQPQHF.